Below are 2 T cell receptor beta chains sequenced from a single sample in a study of spatial heterogeneity in lung cancer. TCRdb independently ran MiXCR on the 5' RACE reads; one entry per CDR3 protein. Of some 40,000 distinct CDR3 sequences detected, around 3.1% appear once; the ten largest clones hold around 34%. The time point was: sample taken at primary tumor resection. The sequences come from normal lung tissue next to the tumor, collected at surgery. Receptors were obtained from a male donor with early-stage non-small cell lung cancer.

This clonotype was detected ten times or more. The chain joins TRBV12-3 or TRBV12-4 to TRBJ2-3; 7 bases align to TRBD1. The CDR3 loop spans 13 amino acids. The V gene end was trimmed by 6 bases and the J gene end by 6 bases; junction bases not matched to a gene: 6. The CDR3 sequence: CASSASRGDTQYF. For the CDR3, the DNA is TGTGCCAGCAGCGCAAGCAGGGGGGATACGCAGTATTTT.

This clonotype was found a few times. The V call is TRBV12-3 or TRBV12-4, the J call TRBJ2-5; TRBD1 matches 9 bases. The junction had 10 bases not matched to a gene; V was cut back by 6 bases and J by 2 bases. There are 16 residues in the CDR3. The CDR3 bases are TGTGCCAGCAGGCCGCCGACAGGGGGGAAACAAGAGACCCAGTACTTC. Its protein is CASRPPTGGKQETQYF.